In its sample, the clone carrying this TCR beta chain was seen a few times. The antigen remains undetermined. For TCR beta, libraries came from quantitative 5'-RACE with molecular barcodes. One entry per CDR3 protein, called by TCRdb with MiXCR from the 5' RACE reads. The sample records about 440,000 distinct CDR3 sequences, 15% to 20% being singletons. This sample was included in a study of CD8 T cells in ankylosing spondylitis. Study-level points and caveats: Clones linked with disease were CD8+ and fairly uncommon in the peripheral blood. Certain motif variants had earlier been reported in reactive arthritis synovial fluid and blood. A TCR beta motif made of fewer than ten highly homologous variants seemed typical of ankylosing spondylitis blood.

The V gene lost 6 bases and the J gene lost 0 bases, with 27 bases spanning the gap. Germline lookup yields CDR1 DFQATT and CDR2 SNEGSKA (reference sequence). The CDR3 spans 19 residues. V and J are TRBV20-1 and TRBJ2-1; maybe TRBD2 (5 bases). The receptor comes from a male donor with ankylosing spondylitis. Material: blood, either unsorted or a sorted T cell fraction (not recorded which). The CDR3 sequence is CSATVPVSRRPSSYNEQFF. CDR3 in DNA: TGCAGTGCCACAGTTCCGGTGAGCAGGAGGCCCAGCTCCTACAATGAGCAGTTCTTC.